The 21 T cell receptor beta chains below were found in one sample sequenced in a study of OX40 agonist ivuxolimab in advanced cancers. Using immunoSEQ multiplex PCR, the repertoire was profiled, and TCRdb retains in-frame clones only, with some absent. This sample has about 9,100 clones, with roughly 90% found just once. Sequenced material: CD4+ or CD8+ T cells sorted from blood, taken in a trial of the OX40 agonist ivuxolimab. These receptors were obtained from an adult with an advanced solid tumor such as melanoma, head and neck, liver or kidney cancer.

The rearrangement uses TRBV5-1 and TRBJ2-2, with D unclear. The CDR3 is 14 amino acids. V shed 0 bases and J shed 1 base, with 4 bases lying between them. The germline CDR1 and CDR2 sequences are SGHRS and YFSETQ. Written as DNA, the CDR3 is TGCGCCAGCAGCTTGGGCATGAACACCGGGGAGCTGTTTTTT. Translation gives CASSLGMNTGELFF.

On this clone: The sample contains more than one DNA sequence encoding this CDR3. J is TRBJ2-5 and V is TRBV28; D may be TRBD2 (5 bases). The CDR3 runs 12 residues. Germline V gene lookup returns CDR1 MDHEN and CDR2 SYDVKM. Deletions cut 5 bases from V and 2 bases from J, with 6 bases between. CDR3 bases: TGTGCCAGCAGTCCGGGACAAGAGACCCAGTACTTC. Protein product: CASSPGQETQYF.

The rearrangement uses TRBV4-2 and TRBJ2-2; 11 nucleotides line up with TRBD2. Germline V gene sequence: CDR1 LGHNA, CDR2 YNFKEQ. Losses at the gene ends were 0 bases for V and 2 bases for J; bases not matched to a gene: 5. This CDR3 has 18 residues. The chain's CDR3 is CASSQDPSGGYNTGELFF. CDR3 sequence (DNA): TGTGCCAGCAGCCAAGATCCTAGCGGGGGGTATAACACCGGGGAGCTGTTTTTT.

The chain carries TRBV7-2 and TRBJ2-7; 7 bases are a match to TRBD2. Germline-derived CDR1 and CDR2 are SGHTA and FQGNSA. The V segment lost 5 bases and the J segment 5 bases; nucleotides outside the gene matches: 12. This CDR3 spans 15 amino acids. The CDR3 here is CASSDPGTNIDEQYF. CDR3 nucleotides: TGTGCCAGCAGCGATCCCGGGACTAACATCGACGAGCAGTACTTC.

The chain combines TRBV7-8 with TRBJ2-5, with D possibly TRBD2 on 5 matching bases. V was shortened by 1 base and J by 0 bases, with 12 bases between the two germline ends. The germline gives CDR1 SGHVS, CDR2 FQNEAQ. CDR3 size: 16 residues. CDR3 residues: CASSLVRFGDQETQYF. CDR3 bases: TGTGCCAGCAGCTTAGTCCGGTTCGGGGACCAAGAGACCCAGTACTTC.

This chain links TRBV7-7 with TRBJ2-7, with a weak D call TRBD2 (5 bases). Per germline, CDR1 SSHAT and CDR2 FNYEAQ (reference sequence). Trimming shortened V by 1 base and J by 4 bases, and 11 bases separated the two germline ends. The CDR3 is 14 residues long. CDR3 residues: CASSLGFGDYEQYF. CDR3 nucleotide sequence: TGTGCCAGCAGCTTAGGCTTCGGGGATTACGAGCAGTACTTC. Variable domain in full (rest from reference TRBV7-7 and TRBJ2-7): GAGVSQSPRYKVTKRGQDVTLRCDPISSHATLYWYQQALGQGPEFLTYFNYEAQPDKSGLPSDRFSAERPEGSISTLTIQRTEQRDSAMYRCASSLGFGDYEQYFGPGTRLTVT.

The chain combines TRBV11-3 with TRBJ2-5; unclear D gene. The V and J ends lost 1 base and 2 bases respectively, with 8 bases between them. CDR3 length: 14 amino acids. Looked up from germline, CDR1 is SGHNT and CDR2 is YENEEA. The CDR3 bases are TGTGCCAGCAGCTTAGTTGTGGGGCAAGAGACCCAGTACTTC. Translation: CASSLVVGQETQYF.

This chain joins TRBV19 and TRBJ2-1; D is unresolved. Germline-derived CDR1 and CDR2 are LNHDA and SQIVND (reference sequence). The CDR3 has 15 amino acids. The V gene lost 1 base and the J gene lost 6 bases, with 13 bases spanning the gap. DNA of the CDR3: TGTGCCAGTAGTATAGGATTTCATAAAAGCAATGAGCAGTTCTTC. It translates to CASSIGFHKSNEQFF.

CDR3 protein: CASSYDGSSGNTIYF. The CDR3 nucleotides are TGTGCCAGCAGCTATGACGGGAGCTCTGGAAACACCATATATTTT. This chain connects TRBV7-2 to TRBJ1-3; the D is unclear. The CDR3 loop spans 15 amino acids. CDR1 is SGHTA, CDR2 FQGNSA, per germline. The germline V and J ends were trimmed by 4 bases and 0 bases, with 10 bases remaining between them.

The V call is TRBV18, the J call TRBJ1-1; no clear D. V gave up 5 bases and J gave up 1 base, with 14 bases separating them. This CDR3 is 15 amino acids long. Looked up from germline, CDR1 is KGHSH and CDR2 is LQKENI. The CDR3 is CASSYGVDKNTEAFF. Written as DNA, the CDR3 is TGTGCCAGCTCATATGGGGTAGACAAGAACACTGAAGCTTTCTTT.

This clone appeared once. The chain carries TRBV9 and TRBJ2-1; no reliable D call. Germline V lookup: CDR1 SGDLS, CDR2 YYNGEE. The V gene lost 0 bases and the J gene lost 0 bases, with 7 bases spanning the gap. The CDR3 is 15 residues long. The CDR3 nucleotides are TGTGCCAGCAGCGTAGGTCTGAGCTCCTACAATGAGCAGTTCTTC. Residues: CASSVGLSSYNEQFF.

This clone was seen a single time. The CDR3 DNA reads as TGTGCCAGCAGCTTATTCAGCGGGGCCGGAGATACGCAGTATTTT. It yields the protein CASSLFSGAGDTQYF. V and J are TRBV7-6 and TRBJ2-3; TRBD2 agrees at 7 bases. The CDR3 is made up of 15 amino acids. CDR1 and CDR2 (germline): SGHVS, FNYEAQ. V was clipped by 2 bases and J by 5 bases; unmatched bases: 7.

The chain employs TRBV19 and TRBJ2-2, with D perhaps being TRBD1 or TRBD2 (5 bases each). V lost 8 bases and J lost 3, with 16 bases in between. This CDR3 contains 15 residues. Germline CDR1 reads LNHDA; CDR2 reads SQIVND (reference sequence). CDR3 residues: CASLWGNMYTGELFF. In DNA form, the CDR3 reads TGTGCCAGTCTTTGGGGGAATATGTACACCGGGGAGCTGTTTTTT.

A remark on this clone: An end of the junction differs from the germline gene, which may be a read error. CDR3 loop: CASRLEFDNYEQYF. In DNA form, the CDR3 reads TGCGCCAGCCGCTTAGAGTTTGATAACTACGAGCAGTACTTC. The chain couples TRBV5-1 to TRBJ2-7; no definite D call. Germline CDR1 reads SGHRS; CDR2 reads YFSETQ. The CDR3 has 14 residues.

This clone has just one count. This chain uses TRBV6-6 with TRBJ2-3, with TRBD1 as a possible D gene (6 bases). Per the germline V gene, CDR1 is MNHNY and CDR2 is SVGAGI (reference sequence). V lost 6 bases, J lost 1 base, and 14 bases lay in between. The CDR3 sequence is 15 residues long. The CDR3 here is CASRFQGRGTDTQYF. The DNA for the CDR3 is TGTGCCAGCAGGTTCCAGGGGAGAGGCACAGATACGCAGTATTTT.

The gene calls are TRBV7-8 and TRBJ2-5; TRBD2 is a possible D gene (7 bases). The V and J ends lost 2 bases and 5 bases respectively, with 18 bases between them. The CDR3 has 16 amino acids. In germline, CDR1 is SGHVS, CDR2 FQNEAQ. CDR3 bases: TGTGCCAGCAGCTTAAAGCCCACGGGGGGCCAGGAGACCCAGTACTTC. This gives the protein CASSLKPTGGQETQYF.

This rearrangement joins TRBV28 to TRBJ2-1; 8 nucleotides agree with TRBD1. Germline V CDR1 and CDR2: MDHEN, SYDVKM. Trimming cost V 3 bases and J 6 bases; bases outside gene matches: 7. The CDR3 sequence is 15 residues long. The CDR3 nucleotides read TGTGCCAGCAGTTTGGCAGGGGGCGGGGTCAATGAGCAGTTCTTC. This sequence encodes CASSLAGGGVNEQFF.

The gene calls are TRBV7-3 and TRBJ2-2, with TRBD1 matching 7 bases. Germline V CDR1 and CDR2: SGHTA, FQGTGA. J gave up 2 bases and V 2 bases, and 8 bases lay outside the gene matches. This CDR3 has 17 amino acids. CDR3 in DNA: TGTGCCAGCAGCTTATCTCCGACAGGGCATAACACCGGGGAGCTGTTTTTT. Its protein is CASSLSPTGHNTGELFF.

J is TRBJ1-6 and V is TRBV5-1; D call uncertain. V dropped 4 bases and J dropped 0 bases, with 11 bases sitting between them. The CDR3 runs to 16 residues. Per the germline V gene, CDR1 is SGHRS and CDR2 is YFSETQ. The CDR3 region has the DNA TGCGCCAGCAGCGCGGGCTCGGGCTCCTATAATTCACCCCTCCACTTT. It codes for CASSAGSGSYNSPLHF. The complete variable domain, with remaining parts taken from reference TRBV5-1 and TRBJ1-6, reads KAGVTQTPRYLIKTRGQQVTLSCSPISGHRSVSWYQQTPGQGLQFLFEYFSETQRNKGNFPGRFSGRQFSNSRSEMNVSTLELGDSALYLCASSAGSGSYNSPLHFGNGTRLTVT.

This clone was seen a handful of times. The chain couples TRBV6-5 to TRBJ1-1; D is undetermined. CDR3 length: 13 residues. The V gene lost 0 bases and the J gene lost 5 bases, with 7 bases spanning the gap. Germline values: CDR1 MNHEY, CDR2 SVGAGI. The DNA of the CDR3 is TGTGCCAGCAGTTACTCGAGCAGAACTGAAGCTTTCTTT. Protein: CASSYSSRTEAFF.

The chain is built from TRBV7-9 and TRBJ2-2; either TRBD1 or TRBD2 may fit D (5 bases each). The germline V and J ends were trimmed by 11 bases and 2 bases, with 15 bases remaining between them. CDR1 is SEHNR, CDR2 FQNEAQ, per germline (reference sequence). This CDR3 region has 14 residues. CDR3 region: CAGAHGGNTGELFF. The CDR3 DNA reads TGTGCCGGCGCCCATGGGGGTAACACCGGGGAGCTGTTTTTT.